This TCR beta chain is from a study of T cell repertoires in cytomegalovirus infection. About the research overall: TCR beta signatures that were public indicated CMV infection and matching HLA type. General study results and limits: Accumulated public TCR beta family frequency recognized individuals carrying CMV together with the relevant HLA. In two of eight donors, the top clonotype was HLA-C-restricted CMV-specific.

Worth noting for this clonotype: Antigen specificity is unknown.

The CDR3 has 16 amino acids. Per germline, CDR1 SNHLY and CDR2 FYNNEI. J was trimmed by 9 bases and V by 2 bases; bases with no gene match: 10. TCRdb re-called the reads through MiXCR, storing one row per CDR3 protein. The profile shows around 300,000 distinct CDR3 sequences, 25% of them singletons. The chain combines TRBV2 with TRBJ2-7; 13 nucleotides match TRBD2. The sequence derives from a human donor in good health (CMV status not recorded). Some clones in this sample may be carry-over from other donors' samples. The sample was PBMCs. CDR3 nucleotide sequence: TGTGCCAGCAGTGAATATAGGACTAGCGGGAGCAAAGGGCAGTACTTC. This gives the protein CASSEYRTSGSKGQYF.